One sample yielded the 15 T cell receptor beta chains listed below, sequenced in a study of cytomegalovirus exposure and HLA in healthy donors. Generated by immunoSEQ multiplex PCR, the TCRdb table keeps only in-frame clones and is missing some. The table has around 240,000 clones, roughly 90% seen once; the top ten hold approximately 0.34%. Sequenced material: PBMCs. Every receptor here comes from a woman aged 18-29 years in good health and CMV-seronegative.

This clone has a single count. The chain carries TRBV7-9 and TRBJ1-3, with D possibly TRBD1 on 6 matching bases. The V and J ends lost 5 bases and 0 bases respectively, with 14 bases between them. Germline CDR1 is SEHNR and CDR2 is FQNEAQ (reference sequence). The CDR3 runs to 16 residues. As DNA, the CDR3 is TGTGCCAGCAGCCCCAGACAGGCCGCCTCTGGAAACACCATATATTTT. The encoded protein is CASSPRQAASGNTIYF. Using reference TRBV7-9 and TRBJ1-3 for the parts outside the CDR3, the full variable domain is DTGVSQNPRHKITKRGQNVTFRCDPISEHNRLYWYRQTLGQGPEFLTYFQNEAQLEKSRLLSDRFSAERPKGSFSTLEIQRTEQGDSAMYLCASSPRQAASGNTIYFGEGSWLTVV.

This clone showed up just once. J is TRBJ1-2 and V is TRBV19; TRBD1 agrees at 8 bases. This CDR3 has 13 amino acids. Germline-derived CDR1 and CDR2 are LNHDA and SQIVND (reference sequence). V was clipped by 5 bases and J by 4 bases; unmatched bases: 3. The chain's CDR3 is CASSPGGGYGYTF. In nucleotides, the CDR3 is TGTGCCAGTAGTCCAGGGGGCGGCTATGGCTACACCTTC. Combining the CDR3 with reference TRBV19 and TRBJ1-2 gives the whole variable domain DGGITQSPKYLFRKEGQNVTLSCEQNLNHDAMYWYRQDPGQGLRLIYYSQIVNDFQKGDIAEGYSVSREKKESFPLTVTSAQKNPTAFYLCASSPGGGYGYTFGSGTRLTVV.

The chain joins TRBV5-1 to TRBJ2-3; TRBD2 matches 8 bases. Trimming at V came to 4 bases and at J to 1 base, leaving 8 bases not matched to a gene. The germline CDR1 and CDR2 sequences are SGHRS and YFSETQ. CDR3 length equals 16 residues. The CDR3 DNA follows: TGCGCCAGCAGCCTAGCGGGTGGGAGGGGCACAGATACGCAGTATTTT. This codes for CASSLAGGRGTDTQYF. The variable domain in full, with the rest retrieved from reference TRBV5-1 and TRBJ2-3, is KAGVTQTPRYLIKTRGQQVTLSCSPISGHRSVSWYQQTPGQGLQFLFEYFSETQRNKGNFPGRFSGRQFSNSRSEMNVSTLELGDSALYLCASSLAGGRGTDTQYFGPGTRLTVL.

The V call is TRBV2, the J call TRBJ2-2; D gene ambiguous. V lost 6 bases, J lost 4 bases, and 15 bases lay in between. The V gene's germline CDR1 is SNHLY and CDR2 FYNNEI. The CDR3 consists of 15 residues. CDR3 nucleotide sequence: TGTGCCAGCAGACCGCGTGTGTCGAGCACCGGGGAGCTGTTTTTT. As protein: CASRPRVSSTGELFF.

This rearrangement joins TRBV28 to TRBJ1-2, with 7 bases identical to TRBD1. The CDR3 is 13 residues long. The ends lost 5 bases at V and 10 bases at J; junction bases unmatched: 10. Germline CDR1 reads MDHEN; CDR2 reads SYDVKM. CDR3: CASSQETGTDYTF. DNA of the CDR3: TGTGCCAGCAGTCAAGAGACCGGGACAGACTACACCTTC.

The V gene is TRBV6-6, the J gene TRBJ2-7, with 7 nucleotides matching TRBD1. The CDR3 is made up of 14 amino acids. V shed 2 bases, J shed 3 bases, and the junction held 4 bases outside the gene matches. Germline values: CDR1 MNHNY, CDR2 SVGAGI (reference sequence). CDR3 in amino acids: CASSYVAGGYEQYF. DNA for the CDR3: TGTGCCAGCAGTTACGTCGCAGGGGGCTACGAGCAGTACTTC.

CDR3 residues: CASSYDRGYTPYGYTF. Written as DNA, the CDR3 is TGTGCCAGCAGTTACGACAGGGGTTACACTCCCTATGGCTACACCTTC. The chain couples TRBV6-5 to TRBJ1-2; 8 bases agree with TRBD1. The CDR3 is 16 residues long. The germline gives CDR1 MNHEY, CDR2 SVGAGI. The junction had 9 bases not matched to a gene; V was cut back by 2 bases and J by 4 bases.

This chain uses TRBV7-2 with TRBJ2-3; TRBD2 aligns across 8 bases. The junction had 6 bases not matched to a gene; V was cut back by 5 bases and J by 2 bases. The CDR3 is 15 amino acids. Per germline, CDR1 SGHTA and CDR2 FQGNSA. The DNA for the CDR3 is TGTGCCAGCAGCACCAGCGGGGGAAACACAGATACGCAGTATTTT. It specifies CASSTSGGNTDTQYF.

CDR3 DNA: TGTGCCAGCAGCTTATGGGGGGGCTACAACCACGAGCAGTACTTC. This sequence encodes CASSLWGGYNHEQYF. The chain recombines TRBV11-2 with TRBJ2-7, with D possibly being TRBD2 (7 bases). Germline V gives CDR1 SGHAT, CDR2 FQNNGV. This CDR3 comprises 15 residues. The V end lost 2 bases, the J end lost 5 bases, and 16 bases lay between the germline ends.

This sequence joins TRBV7-2 and TRBJ1-1; 8 positions agree with TRBD1. The V gene end was trimmed by 7 bases and the J gene end by 3 bases; junction bases not matched to a gene: 10. The germline gives CDR1 SGHTA, CDR2 FQGNSA. The CDR3 length is 15 residues. The CDR3 protein is CASILSTGAYTEAFF. The CDR3 DNA is TGTGCCAGCATCCTTTCGACAGGGGCTTACACTGAAGCTTTCTTT.

This sequence joins TRBV2 and TRBJ2-5; D possibly corresponds to TRBD2 (6 bases). CDR1 is SNHLY and CDR2 is FYNNEI in the germline V gene. There are 13 residues in the CDR3. V lost 4 bases and J 5 bases, leaving 11 bases between the germline ends. CDR3 nucleotides: TGTGCCAGCAGTGCCCAGACTAGGGAGACCCAGTACTTC. The encoded protein is CASSAQTRETQYF.

This clone was seen a single time. This sequence joins TRBV6-4 and TRBJ2-6; possible D gene TRBD2, 5 bases. The CDR3 has 19 amino acids. Germline V CDR1 and CDR2: MRHNA, SNTAGT. V lost 0 bases and J lost 2, with 17 bases in between. CDR3 amino acids: CASSDSWGARSAGANVLTF. The CDR3 nucleotides read TGTGCCAGCAGTGACTCGTGGGGAGCTAGGAGCGCTGGGGCCAACGTCCTGACTTTC.

The V and J genes are TRBV5-1 and TRBJ2-2; D possibly corresponds to TRBD1 (6 bases). V was trimmed by 4 bases and J by 1 base, leaving 11 bases between them. This CDR3 region has 15 residues. Germline-derived CDR1 and CDR2 are SGHRS and YFSETQ. The CDR3 nucleotides read TGCGCCAGCAGCATCGACAGGTTGAACACCGGGGAGCTGTTTTTT. Its protein is CASSIDRLNTGELFF.

The V gene is TRBV7-2, the J gene TRBJ1-3; D not certain. Germline V lookup: CDR1 SGHTA, CDR2 FQGNSA. Trimming left V 5 bases short and J 4 bases short, with 6 bases between. The CDR3 runs to 12 residues. The DNA for the CDR3 is TGTGCCAGCAGCCCGGAGGGAAACACCATATATTTT. Protein product: CASSPEGNTIYF.

This chain connects TRBV7-9 to TRBJ1-2; 10 bases fit TRBD1. The CDR3 is 17 residues long. With V trimmed by 1 base and J by 5 bases, 10 bases remained unmatched. Germline V gene sequence: CDR1 SEHNR, CDR2 FQNEAQ (reference sequence). In DNA form, the CDR3 reads TGTGCCAGCAGCTTAGGACAGGGGGCGCGACGAGGTTATGGCTACACCTTC. This codes for CASSLGQGARRGYGYTF.